Listed below are T cell receptor beta chains from one sample, sequenced in a study of CD8 T cells in ankylosing spondylitis. TCRdb reprocessed the 5' RACE reads with MiXCR, giving one entry per CDR3 protein. The sample includes 180,000 or so distinct CDR3 sequences, 11% seen only once; the top ten take 25% to 30%. The sequenced sample consisted of blood, either unsorted or a sorted T cell fraction (not recorded which). The source is a male donor with ankylosing spondylitis or in good health (not recorded which). Both conserved end residues are part of each CDR3. The D gene is left open where the match is weak. Clone size is given for some rows only: seen once, a few or many times, or a class if the clone is expanded.

D gene | J gene | clone size | V gene | CDR3 protein | CDR3 DNA
TRBD2 | TRBJ2-1 | many | TRBV5-1 | CASSLAVLAGENEQFF | TGCGCCAGCAGCTTGGCGGTTTTAGCGGGAGAAAATGAGCAGTTCTTC
TRBD1 | TRBJ2-2 | - | TRBV6-4 | CASSPTGGSDTGELFF | TGTGCCAGCAGTCCTACAGGGGGGTCGGACACCGGGGAGCTGTTTTTT
TRBD1 | TRBJ1-4 | many | TRBV20-1 | CSARDRGLSEKLFF | TGCAGTGCCCGGGACAGGGGGCTTAGTGAAAAACTGTTTTTT
- | TRBJ1-5 | many | TRBV5-6 | CASSYRNQPQHF | TGTGCCAGCAGCTATAGAAATCAGCCCCAGCATTTT
- | TRBJ1-2 | - | TRBV18 | CASSPLPGVESGYTF | TGTGCCAGCTCACCACTTCCGGGGGTCGAGAGTGGCTACACCTTC
TRBD1 | TRBJ2-6 | few | TRBV11-2 | CASSFDRAGANVLTF | TGTGCCAGCAGCTTTGACAGGGCTGGGGCCAACGTCCTGACTTTC
- | TRBJ1-1 | many | TRBV12-3/TRBV12-4 | CASSLDVGGQADTEAFF | TGTGCCAGCAGTTTAGACGTGGGGGGTCAGGCGGACACTGAAGCTTTCTTT
TRBD2 | TRBJ2-1 | many | TRBV20-1 | CSANGLAGVINEQFF | TGCAGTGCTAACGGACTAGCGGGGGTAATCAATGAGCAGTTCTTC
- | TRBJ1-5 | many | TRBV27 | CASSLSGNNQPQHF | TGTGCCAGCAGTCTGAGTGGTAACAATCAGCCCCAGCATTTT
- | TRBJ2-1 | few | TRBV20-1 | CSAPSPASVENEQFF | TGCAGTGCTCCCTCCCCAGCTTCGGTGGAGAATGAGCAGTTCTTC
- | TRBJ2-2 | few | TRBV6-1 | CASSAIGELFF | TGTGCCAGCAGTGCCATCGGGGAGCTGTTTTTT
- | TRBJ2-2 | many | TRBV9 | CASSLQGGTGELFF | TGTGCCAGCAGTTTACAGGGAGGCACCGGGGAGCTGTTTTTT
- | TRBJ2-1 | many | TRBV10-1 | CASSESGEPYNEQFF | TGCGCCAGCAGTGAATCGGGAGAGCCCTACAATGAGCAGTTCTTC
- | TRBJ2-1 | - | TRBV7-8 | CASSFRTSRSYNEQFF | TGTGCCAGCAGCTTCAGAACTAGCCGGTCTTACAATGAGCAGTTCTTC
TRBD2 | TRBJ2-1 | - | TRBV3-1 | CASSQLGGSDNEQFF | TGTGCCAGCAGCCAACTCGGGGGGTCAGACAATGAGCAGTTCTTC
- | TRBJ2-1 | many | TRBV12-3/TRBV12-4 | CASMRRAPSSNEQFF | TGTGCCAGCATGAGGAGGGCCCCTTCTAGCAATGAGCAGTTCTTC
TRBD2 | TRBJ2-6 | many | TRBV12-3/TRBV12-4 | CASSPLAGAGANVLTF | TGTGCCAGCAGTCCACTAGCGGGAGCTGGGGCCAACGTCCTGACTTTC
TRBD2 | TRBJ2-3 | - | TRBV6-1 | CASSEGGSRTDTQYF | TGTGCCAGCAGTGAAGGCGGGAGCCGCACAGATACGCAGTATTTT
TRBD2 | TRBJ2-2 | - | TRBV7-2 | CASSLELAGSGELFF | TGTGCCAGCAGCTTAGAATTAGCGGGGTCCGGGGAGCTGTTTTTT
- | TRBJ2-3 | few | TRBV7-9 | CASSPWTTTDTQYF | TGTGCCAGCAGCCCCTGGACAACCACAGATACGCAGTATTTT
TRBD2 | TRBJ2-7 | many | TRBV7-8 | CASSLIGGSWSYEQYF | TGTGCCAGCAGCTTAATCGGCGGGAGCTGGTCCTACGAGCAGTACTTC
TRBD1 | TRBJ2-2 | many | TRBV14 | CASSQHTTGVTGELFF | TGTGCCAGCAGCCAACATACGACAGGGGTTACCGGGGAGCTGTTTTTT
TRBD1 | TRBJ1-1 | many | TRBV19 | CASRPTGWDTEAFF | TGTGCCAGTAGACCGACAGGGTGGGACACTGAAGCTTTCTTT
- | TRBJ1-2 | - | TRBV20-1 | CSARGGAGGAGYTF | TGCAGTGCTAGAGGAGGGGCGGGGGGCGCTGGCTACACCTTC
TRBD2 | TRBJ2-5 | many | TRBV5-6 | CASSLIAGGRETQYF | TGTGCCAGCAGCTTGATAGCGGGGGGGCGAGAGACCCAGTACTTC
TRBD2 | TRBJ2-2 | few | TRBV5-6 | CASGRAGELFF | TGTGCCAGCGGGAGGGCCGGGGAGCTGTTTTTT
TRBD2 | TRBJ2-5 | many | TRBV20-1 | CSAPGASGPQETQYF | TGCAGTGCTCCCGGCGCTAGCGGGCCCCAAGAGACCCAGTACTTC
- | TRBJ1-3 | - | TRBV7-2 | CVSSPRPDSGNTIYF | TGTGTCAGCAGCCCACGTCCAGACTCTGGAAACACCATATATTTT
TRBD1 | TRBJ1-1 | few | TRBV20-1 | CSAQGRQGFTEAFF | TGCAGTGCTCAGGGGCGACAGGGTTTCACTGAAGCTTTCTTT
TRBD1 | TRBJ1-4 | many | TRBV12-3/TRBV12-4 | CASGEQGFSEKLFF | TGTGCCAGTGGGGAACAGGGGTTTTCCGAAAAACTGTTTTTT